This T cell receptor (beta chain) was sequenced for a study of CD8 T cells in ankylosing spondylitis. Broader study findings: Seemingly distinctive of ankylosing spondylitis blood was a TCR beta motif formed by eight highly homologous variants.

This clonotype has more than one count but fewer than ten. Its cognate antigen is unknown. TCRdb re-called the 5' RACE reads through MiXCR, storing one row per CDR3 protein. The table shows some 840,000 distinct CDR3 sequences, with 10% to 15% occurring only once. CDR3 length: 15 amino acids. Per germline, CDR1 SGHTA and CDR2 FQGNSA. The V gene end was trimmed by 3 bases and the J gene end by 7 bases; junction bases not matched to a gene: 6. Sequenced sample: blood, either unsorted or a sorted T cell fraction (not recorded which). The chain recombines TRBV7-2 with TRBJ2-2, with TRBD1 identical over 9 bases. This TCR was sampled from a male donor with ankylosing spondylitis. As DNA, the CDR3 is TGTGCCAGCAGCTTCCGGGACAGGGTCGGCGGGGAGCTGTTTTTT. Amino acids: CASSFRDRVGGELFF.